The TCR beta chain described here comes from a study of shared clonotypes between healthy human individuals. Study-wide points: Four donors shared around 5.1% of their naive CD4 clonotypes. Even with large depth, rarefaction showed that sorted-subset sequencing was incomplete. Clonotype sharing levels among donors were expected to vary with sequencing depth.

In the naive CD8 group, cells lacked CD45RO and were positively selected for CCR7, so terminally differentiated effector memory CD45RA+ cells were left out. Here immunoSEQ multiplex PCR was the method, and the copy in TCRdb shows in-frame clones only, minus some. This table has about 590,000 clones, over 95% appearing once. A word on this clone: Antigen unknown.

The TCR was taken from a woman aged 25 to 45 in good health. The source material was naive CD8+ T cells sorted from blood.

The CDR3 nucleotides are TGTGCCAGCAGCCCCTATGGAGGTTATCAGCCCCAGCATTTT. Translated: CASSPYGGYQPQHF. This chain uses TRBV5-6 with TRBJ1-5; D not resolved. The V gene's germline CDR1 is SGHDT and CDR2 YYEEEE. This CDR3 comprises 14 residues. Trimming left V 4 bases short and J 5 bases short, with 13 bases between.